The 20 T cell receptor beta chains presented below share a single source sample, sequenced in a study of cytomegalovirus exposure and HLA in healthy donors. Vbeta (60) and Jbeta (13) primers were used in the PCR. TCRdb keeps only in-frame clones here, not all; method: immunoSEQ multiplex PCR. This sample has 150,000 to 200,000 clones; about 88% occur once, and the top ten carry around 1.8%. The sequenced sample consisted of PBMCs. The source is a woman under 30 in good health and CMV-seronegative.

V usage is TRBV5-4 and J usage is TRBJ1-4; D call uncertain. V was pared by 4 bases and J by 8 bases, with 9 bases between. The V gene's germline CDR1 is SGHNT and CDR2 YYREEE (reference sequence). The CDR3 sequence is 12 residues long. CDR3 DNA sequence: TGTGCCAGCAGCCACCGGGGAGAAAAACTGTTTTTT. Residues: CASSHRGEKLFF.

Written as DNA, the CDR3 is TGTGCCAGCAGTTACTCGATAGGAGGGGCCGGAAACACCATATATTTT. It translates to CASSYSIGGAGNTIYF. The chain combines TRBV6-5 with TRBJ1-3, with D maybe TRBD1 (5 bases). Looked up from germline, CDR1 is MNHEY and CDR2 is SVGAGI. Trimming removed 0 bases at V and 4 bases at J, with 13 bases between. The CDR3 sequence is 16 residues long.

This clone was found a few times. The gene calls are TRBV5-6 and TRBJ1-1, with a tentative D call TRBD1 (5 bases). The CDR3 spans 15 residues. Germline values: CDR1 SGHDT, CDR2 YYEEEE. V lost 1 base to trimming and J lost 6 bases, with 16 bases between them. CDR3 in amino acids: CASSLKGTGQAEAFF. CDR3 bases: TGTGCCAGCAGCTTGAAAGGTACTGGACAAGCTGAAGCTTTCTTT.

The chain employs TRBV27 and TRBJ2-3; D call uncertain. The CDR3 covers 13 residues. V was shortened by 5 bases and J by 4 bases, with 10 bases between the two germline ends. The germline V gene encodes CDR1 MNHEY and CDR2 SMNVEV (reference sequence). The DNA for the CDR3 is TGTGCCAGCAGTCCCCGACTGGCAGATACGCAGTATTTT. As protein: CASSPRLADTQYF.

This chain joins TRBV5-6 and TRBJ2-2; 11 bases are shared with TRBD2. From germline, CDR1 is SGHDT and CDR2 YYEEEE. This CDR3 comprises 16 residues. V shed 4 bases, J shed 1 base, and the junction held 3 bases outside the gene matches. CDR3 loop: CASSQGTSGNTGELFF. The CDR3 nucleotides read TGTGCCAGCAGCCAGGGGACTAGCGGGAACACCGGGGAGCTGTTTTTT.

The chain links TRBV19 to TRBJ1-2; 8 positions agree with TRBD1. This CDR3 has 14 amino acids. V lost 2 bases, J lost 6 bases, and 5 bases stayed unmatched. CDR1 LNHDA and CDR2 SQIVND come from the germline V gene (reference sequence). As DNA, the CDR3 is TGTGCCAGTAGTATACAGGGGGCGCGAGATGGCTACACCTTC. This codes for CASSIQGARDGYTF.

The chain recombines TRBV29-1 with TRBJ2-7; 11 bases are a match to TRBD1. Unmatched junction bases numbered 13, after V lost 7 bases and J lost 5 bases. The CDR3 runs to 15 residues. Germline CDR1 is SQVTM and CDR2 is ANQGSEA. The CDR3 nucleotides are TGCAGCGGCCTTGGAGGGGACAGGGGGTTGGACGAGCAGTACTTC. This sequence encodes CSGLGGDRGLDEQYF.

CDR3 sequence: CASSLTDRSEAFF. The CDR3 DNA sequence: TGTGCCAGCAGTTTAACGGACAGGTCTGAAGCTTTCTTT. The chain recombines TRBV28 with TRBJ1-1; the match to TRBD1 covers 7 bases. This CDR3 contains 13 residues. V dropped 2 bases and J dropped 6; count of bases not matched to a gene: 3. Germline values: CDR1 MDHEN, CDR2 SYDVKM.

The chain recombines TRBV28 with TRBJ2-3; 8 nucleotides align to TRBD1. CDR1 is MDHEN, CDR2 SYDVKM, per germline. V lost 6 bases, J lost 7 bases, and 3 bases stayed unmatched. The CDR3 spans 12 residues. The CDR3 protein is CASRQGVHTQYF. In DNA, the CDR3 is TGTGCCAGCAGACAGGGGGTACATACGCAGTATTTT.

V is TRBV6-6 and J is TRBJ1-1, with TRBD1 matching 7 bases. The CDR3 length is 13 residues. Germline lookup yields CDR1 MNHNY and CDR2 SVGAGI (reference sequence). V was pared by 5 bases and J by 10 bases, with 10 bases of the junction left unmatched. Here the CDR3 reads CASSPDRVRAAFF. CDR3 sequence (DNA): TGTGCCAGCAGTCCCGACAGGGTCAGAGCAGCTTTCTTT.

CDR3 amino acids: CASSLPGTGLSYGYTF. CDR3 DNA: TGTGCCAGCAGTCTGCCCGGGACAGGGTTATCCTATGGCTACACCTTC. The chain employs TRBV28 and TRBJ1-2, with 9 bases aligning to TRBD1. Losses at the gene ends were 5 bases for V and 4 bases for J; bases not matched to a gene: 11. The CDR3 totals 16 residues. CDR1 is MDHEN, CDR2 SYDVKM, per germline.

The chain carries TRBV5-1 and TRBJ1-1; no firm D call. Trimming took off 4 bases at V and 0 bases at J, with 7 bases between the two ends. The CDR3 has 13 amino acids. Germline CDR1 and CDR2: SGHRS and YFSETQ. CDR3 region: CASSPYLNTEAFF. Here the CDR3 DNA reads TGCGCCAGCAGCCCTTATTTGAACACTGAAGCTTTCTTT.

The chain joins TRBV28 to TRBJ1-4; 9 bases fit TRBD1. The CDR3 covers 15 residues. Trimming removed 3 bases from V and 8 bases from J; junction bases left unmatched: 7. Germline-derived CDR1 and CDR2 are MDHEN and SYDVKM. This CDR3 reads CASSLEWTGAEKLFF. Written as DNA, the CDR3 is TGTGCCAGCAGTTTGGAGTGGACAGGGGCCGAAAAACTGTTTTTT.

CDR3 nucleotides: TGTGCCAGCAGTACTCACAGGGTCAGCGGGGAGCTGTTTTTT. Amino acid sequence: CASSTHRVSGELFF. The rearrangement links TRBV27 to TRBJ2-2; the D gene is possibly TRBD1 (6 bases). V shed 5 bases and J shed 7 bases, with 14 bases lying between them. This CDR3 comprises 14 residues. CDR1 and CDR2 (germline): MNHEY, SMNVEV (reference sequence).

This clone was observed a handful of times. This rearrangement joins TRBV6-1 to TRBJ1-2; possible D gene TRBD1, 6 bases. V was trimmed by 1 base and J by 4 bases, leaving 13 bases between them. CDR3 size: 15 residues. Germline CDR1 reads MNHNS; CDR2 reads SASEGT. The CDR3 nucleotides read TGTGCCAGCAGTGAAGAGGGGTCAGGGGCCTATGGCTACACCTTC. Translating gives CASSEEGSGAYGYTF.

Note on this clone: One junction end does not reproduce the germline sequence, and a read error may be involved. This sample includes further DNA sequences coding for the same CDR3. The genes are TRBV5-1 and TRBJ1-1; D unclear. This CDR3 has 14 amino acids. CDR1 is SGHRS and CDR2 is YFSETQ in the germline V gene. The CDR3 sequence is CASSFTVENTEAFF. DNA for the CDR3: TGTGCCAGCAGCTTCACAGTGGAGAACACTGAAGCTTTCTTT.

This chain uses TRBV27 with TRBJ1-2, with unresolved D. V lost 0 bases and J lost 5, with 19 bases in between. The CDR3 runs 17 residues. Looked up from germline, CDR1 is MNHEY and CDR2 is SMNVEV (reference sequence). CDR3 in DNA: TGTGCCAGCAGTTTATCGGAGGATTTGGGAGCCCTTTATGGCTACACCTTC. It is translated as CASSLSEDLGALYGYTF.

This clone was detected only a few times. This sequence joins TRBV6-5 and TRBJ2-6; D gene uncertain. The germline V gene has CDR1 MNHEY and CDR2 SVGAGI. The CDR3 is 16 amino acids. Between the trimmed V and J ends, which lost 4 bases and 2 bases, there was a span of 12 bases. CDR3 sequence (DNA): TGTGCCAGCAGTTCGTCAACAAACCCTGGGGCCAACGTCCTGACTTTC. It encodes CASSSSTNPGANVLTF.

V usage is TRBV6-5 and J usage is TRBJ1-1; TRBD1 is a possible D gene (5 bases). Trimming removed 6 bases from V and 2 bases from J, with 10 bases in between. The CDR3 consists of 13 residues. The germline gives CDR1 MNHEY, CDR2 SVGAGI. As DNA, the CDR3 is TGTGCCAGCAGAAGACAGCTAAACACTGAAGCTTTCTTT. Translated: CASRRQLNTEAFF.

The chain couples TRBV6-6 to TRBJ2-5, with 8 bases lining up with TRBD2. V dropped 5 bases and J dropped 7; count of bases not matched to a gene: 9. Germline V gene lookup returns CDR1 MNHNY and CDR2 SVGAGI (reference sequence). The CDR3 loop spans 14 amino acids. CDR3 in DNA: TGTGCCAGCAGTCCCCTCGGGGGGGAAGGGACCCAGTACTTC. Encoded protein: CASSPLGGEGTQYF.